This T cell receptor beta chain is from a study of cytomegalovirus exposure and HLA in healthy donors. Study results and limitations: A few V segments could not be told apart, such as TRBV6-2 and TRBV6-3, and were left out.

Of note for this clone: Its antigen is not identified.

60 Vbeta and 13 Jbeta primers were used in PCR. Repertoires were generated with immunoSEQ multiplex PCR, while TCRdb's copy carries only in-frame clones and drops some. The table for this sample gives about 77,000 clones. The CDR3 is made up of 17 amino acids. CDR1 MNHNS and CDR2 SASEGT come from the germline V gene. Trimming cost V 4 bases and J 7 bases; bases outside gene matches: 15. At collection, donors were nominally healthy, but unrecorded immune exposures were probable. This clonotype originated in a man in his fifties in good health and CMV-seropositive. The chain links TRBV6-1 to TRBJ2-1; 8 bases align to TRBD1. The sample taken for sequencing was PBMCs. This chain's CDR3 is CASSAYPPDRVGNEQFF. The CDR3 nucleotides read TGTGCCAGCAGTGCCTATCCGCCGGACAGGGTGGGGAATGAGCAGTTCTTC.